Given below is one T cell receptor (beta chain) in context. This record comes from a study of T cell changes during pregnancy in multiple sclerosis. The repertoire was sequenced with immunoSEQ multiplex PCR; TCRdb's copy has only in-frame clones and lacks some. This table holds some 120,000 clones, less than 97% found once. Germline CDR1 and CDR2: LGHNA and YSLEER. V lost 0 bases, J lost 7 bases, and 22 bases lay in between. The CDR3 sequence is 18 residues long. This receptor was obtained from a female donor with multiple sclerosis, enrolled in a pregnancy study. This specimen was peripheral blood, taken after pregnancy. The V gene is TRBV4-3, the J gene TRBJ2-1; D possibly corresponds to TRBD2 (7 bases). The CDR3 coding sequence is TGCGCCAGCAGCCAAGATCCACCCGCGGGGGCAGGGAGGAATGAGCAGTTCTTC. Its protein is CASSQDPPAGAGRNEQFF.